The text below deals with one TCR beta chain. Its antigen is still unknown. This may be a read error, as it is one base from a much larger clone. The source material, RNA transcripts, was used to amplify TCR beta CDR3 regions. TCR CDR3 underwent first-round RT-PCR with the HTBI primer set. TCRdb used MiXCR to reprocess the multiplex PCR reads, holding one entry per CDR3 protein. In the table there are more than 500,000 distinct CDR3 sequences, 16% of which are singletons. This entry comes from a study of T cells in Graves' hyperthyroidism and ophthalmopathy. Study-wide points: In blood, most of the thyroid clonotypes expanded above 0.001 were also present.

PBMCs came from around 10 ml fresh peripheral blood. The CDR3 length is 15 residues. Germline assignment: CDR1 DFQATT and CDR2 SNEGSKA (reference sequence). The receptor's source is a woman aged 30 to 39 with Graves' ophthalmopathy. The gene calls are TRBV20-1 and TRBJ2-1; D is possibly TRBD2 (6 bases). Sequences were obtained from blood. This chain's CDR3 is CSARMFAEGLNQQFF. The CDR3 DNA sequence: TGCAGTGCTAGAATGTTCGCGGAGGGCCTCAATCAGCAGTTCTTC.